The following is a TCR beta chain sequence with its context. The antigen this receptor binds is unknown. The sample holds no much larger clone one base away, and base qualities are not on file. The data belong to a study of blood T cell repertoires in COVID-19 (dated by TCRdb to the early 2020s). Some background on the complete study: Samples from collaborators originated in the United States, Italy and Spain and spanned both the acute and convalescent phases of COVID-19. The prospective study material was composed of cDNA or gDNA derived from T cells, B-cell-depleted T cells, or PBMCs. The dataset comprised deeply sampled blood TCRbeta repertoires from subjects exposed to, actively infected with, or recovered from COVID-19. The repertoires were released in a freely available public database meant as a resource for research on the immune response to SARS-CoV-2. Samples came from the ongoing ImmuneRACE study (first 160 participants) plus 1,254 subjects from 6 global collaborators. Sample metadata almost always included a de-identified subject ID, COVID-19 status, age in years and sex. Where available, HLA class I and class II types were taken from metadata supplied by the sample provider and were not determined by assay-based typing.

One collaborating source in Seattle enrolled patients while the patients were actively infected and followed the patients over time throughout the course of disease. Each collaborating institution followed its own protocols to collect whole blood in K2EDTA tubes. For TCRbeta analysis, collaborators shipped samples in one of three forms: frozen whole blood, isolated PBMCs, or DNA extracted from either of those sample types. Points the paper makes about the study in general: The quantity of clinical and demographic metadata differed by source and by participant and was supplied without curation.

The germline ends are 11 bases apart after V is trimmed by 2 bases and J by 3 bases. Measured from the cysteine to the phenylalanine, the CDR3 is 15 residues long. The CDR3 DNA has 45 bases and is translated from base 1. The germline V gene encodes CDR1 SEHNR and CDR2 FQNEAQ (reference sequence). TCRbeta CDR3 regions were amplified from genomic DNA using the immunoSEQ Assay, a bias-controlled multiplex PCR. As for how the authors treated the data: The number of nucleated cells in each sample was estimated by amplification of reference gene primers within the assay. To quantify the absolute abundance of each unique TCRbeta CDR3 rearrangement, sequence reads were collapsed and filtered. For each sample, productive Simpson clonality was calculated as the square root of Simpson's diversity index over productive rearrangements. As stored in TCRdb, this immuneACCESS dataset retains in-frame rearrangements with V and J assigned. A fraction of the clones does not appear; measured against another copy, unresolved V genes explain less than half of the discrepancy, and the remainder lacks a known reason. V, J and clone size were drawn from that table, and D and trimming were deduced from the DNA. The table for this sample lists over 150,000 clones; approximately 84% of them were counted only once. The ten biggest clones cover under 3.5% of the sample.

The V and J genes are TRBV7-9 and TRBJ2-1; TRBD1 is a weak D gene call, 6 bases matching. This clonotype was sampled from a woman at least 80 years old with COVID-19, enrolled during active disease. Sample: peripheral blood. The CDR3 in this case is CASSLPRGSYNEQFF. The nucleotides are TGTGCCAGCAGCTTACCCAGGGGTAGCTACAATGAGCAGTTCTTC.